Below are 17 T cell receptor beta chains sequenced from a single sample in a study of blood T cells in healthy people across ages. The authors ran a second PCR of about 6 to 11 cycles using a sample-barcoded 5' primer and a J-beta primer mix. TCRdb recomputed calls from the 5' RACE reads with MiXCR, one row per CDR3 protein. The sample has 550,000 to 650,000 distinct CDR3 sequences; about 30% are singletons. The sample taken for sequencing was blood. The receptors originated from a woman older than 75 in good health.

At least ten counts were recorded for this clonotype. The chain has TRBV3-1 and TRBJ1-4; D is ambiguous. The CDR3 covers 13 residues. V was cut by 0 bases and J by 10 bases, with 9 bases left in between. The germline V gene encodes CDR1 LGHDT and CDR2 YNNKEL (reference sequence). CDR3 sequence reads: CASSQDNRLKLFF. The CDR3 DNA is TGTGCCAGCAGCCAAGATAACAGACTAAAACTGTTTTTT.

This clonotype came up a few times. The rearrangement uses TRBV3-1 and TRBJ2-7; TRBD2 might be the D (6 bases). CDR3 length: 15 amino acids. Trimming stripped 2 bases from V and 3 bases from J, with 14 bases between. Germline values: CDR1 LGHDT, CDR2 YNNKEL (reference sequence). Written as DNA, the CDR3 is TGTGCCAGCAGCCAATCATCGGAGGGGATCTACGAGCAGTACTTC. Protein product: CASSQSSEGIYEQYF.

This clonotype occurred many times. The chain has TRBV28 and TRBJ2-1, with a tentative D call TRBD2 (6 bases). Germline CDR1 and CDR2: MDHEN and SYDVKM. V dropped 10 bases and J dropped 0 bases, with 10 bases sitting between them. CDR3 length: 13 residues. The CDR3 loop is CATGVSSYNEQFF. DNA for the CDR3: TGTGCCACGGGGGTGAGCTCCTACAATGAGCAGTTCTTC.

This clonotype was recorded a few times. A single base separates this from a much larger clone, so it may be a read error. The chain recombines TRBV12-3 or TRBV12-4 with TRBJ1-2, with a weak D call TRBD1 (6 bases). CDR3 length equals 13 residues. The CDR3 DNA reads TGTACCAGCACCGGCCTCAGGGGCGGTGGCTACACCTTC. Translation: CTSTGLRGGGYTF.

To note about this clonotype: Since a much larger clone is just one base distant, this may be a read error. This chain connects TRBV7-2 to TRBJ1-1; no clear D. The germline V gene has CDR1 SGHTA and CDR2 FQGNSA. The CDR3 has 14 residues. CDR3: CASSLSVRNTEALF. For the CDR3, the DNA is TGTGCCAGCAGCTTATCGGTTAGGAACACTGAAGCTTTGTTT.

This clonotype has a count of ten or more. J is TRBJ2-1 and V is TRBV4-2; TRBD2 aligns across 12 bases. The J segment lost 0 bases and the V segment lost 3 bases, leaving 6 bases of the junction unmatched. There are 18 residues in the CDR3. From germline, CDR1 is LGHNA and CDR2 YNFKEQ. DNA for the CDR3: TGTGCCAGCAGCCAGGATACTAGCGGGGGGAGCTCCTACAATGAGCAGTTCTTC. This encodes CASSQDTSGGSSYNEQFF.

This clonotype was picked up many times. The chain uses TRBV3-1 and TRBJ1-2, with D possibly matching TRBD1 (5 bases). The CDR3 length is 14 residues. Germline CDR1 and CDR2: LGHDT and YNNKEL (reference sequence). V shed 4 bases and J shed 5 bases, with 14 bases lying between them. The CDR3 DNA follows: TGTGCCAGCAGCCCGGATTCAGGGAGATATGGCTACACCTTC. It encodes CASSPDSGRYGYTF.

This clonotype was seen just once. One junction end disagrees with the germline gene, perhaps due to a read error. J is TRBJ2-7 and V is TRBV7-2; TRBD1 might be the D (6 bases). The CDR3 contains 16 residues. Germline values: CDR1 SGHTA, CDR2 FQGNSA. CDR3 nucleotide sequence: TGTGCCAACAGCGCCCGTAGCCCCATGGGGGCGGATGAGCAGTACTTC. Amino acids: CANSARSPMGADEQYF.

This clonotype was picked up a small number of times. V usage is TRBV6-2 or TRBV6-3 and J usage is TRBJ2-2; D possibly corresponds to TRBD1 (5 bases). Germline V gene data show CDR1 as MNHEY and CDR2 as SVGEGT. V dropped 6 bases and J dropped 4 bases, with 15 bases sitting between them. The CDR3 loop spans 15 amino acids. CDR3 sequence (DNA): TGTGCCAGCAGCCCCGCCAGGGTGGGCACCGGGGAGCTGTTTTTT. Translation: CASSPARVGTGELFF.

This clonotype has just a few counts. V and J are TRBV29-1 and TRBJ2-5; TRBD1 matches at 11 bases. Germline V CDR1 and CDR2: SQVTM, ANQGSEA. The CDR3 is made up of 13 amino acids. J gave up 4 bases and V 3 bases, and 1 base lay outside the gene matches. The CDR3 sequence is CSVEDRGRETQYF. The CDR3 nucleotides are TGCAGCGTTGAGGACAGGGGGCGAGAGACCCAGTACTTC. The whole variable domain, filled in from reference TRBV29-1 and TRBJ2-5, reads SAVISQKPSRDICQRGTSLTIQCQVDSQVTMMFWYRQQPGQSLTLIATANQGSEATYESGFVIDKFPISRPNLTFSTLTVSNMSPEDSSIYLCSVEDRGRETQYFGPGTRLLVL.

The gene calls are TRBV6-5 and TRBJ1-5, with no clear D. The CDR3 length is 13 residues. V was cut by 8 bases and J by 4 bases, with 12 bases left in between. Germline CDR1 MNHEY, CDR2 SVGAGI. DNA for the CDR3: TGTGCCAGCGCACCCGCGGGGAATCAGCCCCAGCATTTT. Protein product: CASAPAGNQPQHF.

This clonotype was detected ten times or more. The V call is TRBV6-1, the J call TRBJ2-6, with 7 bases aligning to TRBD1. V was clipped by 4 bases and J by 0 bases; unmatched bases: 0. CDR3 length equals 15 residues. Germline CDR1 and CDR2: MNHNS and SASEGT. This CDR3 is CASSGQGSGANVLTF. The CDR3 nucleotides read TGTGCCAGCAGTGGACAGGGCTCTGGGGCCAACGTCCTGACTTTC.

A word on this clonotype: A much larger clone differs from this one at a single base, so this may be a read error. This chain uses TRBV19 with TRBJ1-2; D may be TRBD1 (5 bases). Per germline, CDR1 LNHDA and CDR2 SQIVND (reference sequence). CDR3 length: 13 amino acids. In nucleotides, the CDR3 is TGTGCTTCGGTGGAAGGGGCAAACTATGGCTACACCTTC. This gives the protein CASVEGANYGYTF.

This clonotype was seen repeatedly, ten times or more. J is TRBJ2-7 and V is TRBV11-2, with 7 nucleotides matching TRBD1. Trimming at V came to 1 base and at J to 5 bases, leaving 8 bases not matched to a gene. The CDR3 contains 15 residues. Germline CDR1 SGHAT, CDR2 FQNNGV. CDR3 region: CASSLARRQGDEQYF. The CDR3, as DNA: TGTGCCAGCAGCTTAGCCCGGCGACAGGGCGACGAGCAGTACTTC.

The chain carries TRBV5-6 and TRBJ2-3; no definite D call. The CDR3 extends over 12 amino acids. Germline CDR1 is SGHDT and CDR2 is YYEEEE. Trimming stripped 0 bases from V and 4 bases from J, with 3 bases between. Here the CDR3 reads CASSLASDTQYF. CDR3 nucleotide sequence: TGTGCCAGCAGCTTGGCCTCAGATACGCAGTATTTT.

The chain employs TRBV30 and TRBJ1-5; 7 bases agree with TRBD1. V shed 5 bases and J 5 bases; nucleotides not matched to a gene: 6. The CDR3 loop spans 13 amino acids. Germline V lookup: CDR1 GTSNPN, CDR2 SVGIG (reference sequence). Here the CDR3 reads CAWQDRWDQPQHF. The CDR3 DNA follows: TGTGCCTGGCAGGACAGGTGGGATCAGCCCCAGCATTTT.

This clonotype was observed many times. The chain couples TRBV29-1 to TRBJ1-1; D is ambiguous. The germline V gene has CDR1 SQVTM and CDR2 ANQGSEA. This CDR3 has 9 amino acids. The ends were cut back, 5 bases at V and 10 bases at J, with 8 bases in the middle. CDR3 sequence: CSVTPGAFF. The CDR3 DNA reads as TGCAGCGTTACCCCGGGAGCTTTCTTT.